The T cell receptor (beta chain) described here comes from a study of T cell repertoires in cytomegalovirus infection. TCRdb reprocessed the reads via MiXCR and lists one record per CDR3 protein. The table includes under 850,000 distinct CDR3 sequences, 30% to 40% detected once. Study-wide results and limits: Cumulative frequency (of public TCR beta family members) identified carriers of CMV plus the relevant HLA. HLA-C-restricted TCR beta clonotypes specific for CMV led the ex vivo response.

V lost 5 bases, J lost 4 bases, and 11 bases lay in between. This CDR3 has 13 residues. Germline CDR1 is MNHEY and CDR2 is SMNVEV (reference sequence). On this clonotype itself: Antigen unknown.

The receptor's source is a human donor in good health (CMV status not recorded). Some clones in this sample may be carry-over from other donors' samples. The starting material was cultured PBMCs, obtained from culture after CMV antigen stimulation. The chain couples TRBV27 to TRBJ1-1; D is undetermined. CDR3 bases: TGTGCCAGCAGTGCGGGTTTAGGCACTGAAGCTTTCTTT. This gives the protein CASSAGLGTEAFF.